The 18 T cell receptor beta chains given below trace back to one sample, sequenced in a study of graft-versus-host responses after intestinal transplantation. Their recognized antigens are unknown. Profiling relied on immunoSEQ multiplex PCR, and the TCRdb table lists in-frame clones only, not all of them. The sample includes roughly 51,000 clones, more than 70% of them seen just once. The input for sequencing was unstimulated CD4+ T cells sorted from spleen or lymph node cells, taken before transplant. These receptors were collected from a human donor who was the organ donor for an intestinal transplant.

The chain is built from TRBV9 and TRBJ1-2; D is ambiguous. CDR3 length equals 15 residues. The germline CDR1 and CDR2 sequences are SGDLS and YYNGEE. Between the trimmed V and J ends, which lost 4 bases and 4 bases, there was a span of 17 bases. The CDR3 region has the DNA TGTGCCAGCAGCCCCAGCCCGACCCCAGGCTATGGCTACACCTTC. Protein: CASSPSPTPGYGYTF.

This rearrangement joins TRBV28 to TRBJ1-2; 7 nucleotides align to TRBD1. The junction had 8 bases not matched to a gene; V was cut back by 5 bases and J by 8 bases. Germline-derived CDR1 and CDR2 are MDHEN and SYDVKM. The CDR3 is 13 residues long. This CDR3 reads CASSIDRDVGYTF. In DNA, the CDR3 is TGTGCCAGCAGTATCGACAGGGATGTCGGCTACACCTTC.

The chain has TRBV30 and TRBJ1-2; 7 nucleotides match TRBD1. CDR1 and CDR2 from the germline V gene are GTSNPN and SVGIG (reference sequence). The CDR3 has 13 residues. Losses at the gene ends were 3 bases for V and 7 bases for J; bases not matched to a gene: 8. As DNA, the CDR3 is TGTGCCTGGAGGGTCGTCGACAGGGCTGGCTACACCTTC. It is translated as CAWRVVDRAGYTF.

The chain is built from TRBV13 and TRBJ2-2; D is possibly TRBD2 (6 bases). CDR1 is PRHDT and CDR2 is FYEKMQ in the germline V gene (reference sequence). V was trimmed by 6 bases and J by 1 base, leaving 15 bases between them. CDR3 length: 16 residues. Written as DNA, the CDR3 is TGTGCCAGCAGACGGTATAGCGGCGGGAACACCGGGGAGCTGTTTTTT. Protein sequence: CASRRYSGGNTGELFF.

J is TRBJ1-3 and V is TRBV5-1, with D perhaps TRBD1 (5 bases). In germline, CDR1 is SGHRS, CDR2 YFSETQ. V lost 5 bases, J lost 4 bases, and 10 bases lay in between. The CDR3 runs 13 residues. CDR3 protein: CASRGELGNTIYF. The DNA for the CDR3 is TGCGCCAGCAGAGGGGAACTCGGAAACACCATATATTTT.

V gene TRBV5-4 combines with J gene TRBJ2-1; D gene ambiguous. The germline gives CDR1 SGHNT, CDR2 YYREEE (reference sequence). The CDR3 is 15 amino acids. Trimming cost V 1 base and J 4 bases, with 12 bases left between them. CDR3 in DNA: TGTGCCAGCAGCTTGTACAGTATAATATACAATGAGCAGTTCTTC. Its translation: CASSLYSIIYNEQFF.

The chain combines TRBV11-2 with TRBJ2-2; 9 bases fit TRBD2. Germline CDR1 and CDR2: SGHAT and FQNNGV. The CDR3 is 16 residues long. Unmatched junction bases numbered 6, after V lost 5 bases and J lost 2 bases. The CDR3 spells CASSRRLAANTGELFF. The CDR3 DNA is TGTGCCAGCAGCCGCCGACTAGCGGCAAACACCGGGGAGCTGTTTTTT.

The rearrangement joins TRBV28 to TRBJ2-7, with D unclear. With 2 bases removed from V and 0 bases from J, the gap between germline ends came to 8 bases. Germline V gives CDR1 MDHEN, CDR2 SYDVKM. The CDR3 consists of 14 residues. CDR3 bases: TGTGCCAGCAGTTTAGGCTCAGGCTCCTACGAGCAGTACTTC. Translated, it gives CASSLGSGSYEQYF.

The chain links TRBV5-1 to TRBJ2-7, with 8 bases fitting TRBD2. This CDR3 is 17 amino acids long. The germline V gene has CDR1 SGHRS and CDR2 YFSETQ. The V segment lost 0 bases and the J segment 2 bases; nucleotides outside the gene matches: 10. The CDR3 DNA follows: TGCGCCAGCAGCTTGGGCCTTACGGGGACTAGACCCTACGAGCAGTACTTC. It translates to CASSLGLTGTRPYEQYF.

The table lists this clone with a count of one. The chain uses TRBV5-3 and TRBJ2-5; D is ambiguous. TRBV5-3 is given ORF status, its function remaining uncertain. The CDR3 has 11 residues. V dropped 2 bases and J dropped 4 bases, with 3 bases sitting between them. The CDR3: CARSFGETQYF. The CDR3 region has the DNA TGTGCCAGAAGCTTCGGAGAGACCCAGTACTTC.

The CDR3 loop reads CASSLAQANYGYTF. As DNA, the CDR3 is TGTGCCAGCAGCTTAGCCCAGGCTAACTATGGCTACACCTTC. The chain recombines TRBV11-2 with TRBJ1-2; D gene ambiguous. This CDR3 comprises 14 residues. V gave up 1 base and J gave up 0 bases, with 6 bases separating them. The germline gives CDR1 SGHAT, CDR2 FQNNGV.

The rearrangement uses TRBV5-6 and TRBJ2-7; 8 nucleotides line up with TRBD2. Germline V CDR1 and CDR2: SGHDT, YYEEEE. The CDR3 is made up of 13 amino acids. The V gene end was trimmed by 1 base and the J gene end by 3 bases; junction bases not matched to a gene: 0. This CDR3 is CASSLTSGYEQYF. The CDR3 bases are TGTGCCAGCAGCTTGACTAGCGGCTACGAGCAGTACTTC.

The V and J genes are TRBV28 and TRBJ1-1, with a weak D call TRBD1 (6 bases). This CDR3 comprises 11 residues. V was clipped by 3 bases and J by 10 bases, with 9 bases between them. Germline CDR1 MDHEN, CDR2 SYDVKM. CDR3 sequence (DNA): TGTGCCAGCAGTTTCAGGGGAGTAGCTTTCTTT. Protein sequence: CASSFRGVAFF.

CDR3 residues: CASSLTQDGYTF. Written as DNA, the CDR3 is TGTGCCAGCAGTTTGACACAGGATGGCTACACCTTC. The rearrangement uses TRBV28 and TRBJ1-2; the D gene is possibly TRBD1 (5 bases). CDR3 length: 12 residues. Germline V gene data show CDR1 as MDHEN and CDR2 as SYDVKM. Deletions cut 3 bases from V and 6 bases from J, with 8 bases between.

This chain links TRBV28 with TRBJ2-4; no firm D call. This CDR3 contains 12 residues. Germline V CDR1 and CDR2: MDHEN, SYDVKM. V gave up 2 bases and J gave up 5 bases, with 4 bases separating them. The CDR3 region has the DNA TGTGCCAGCAGTTTAGCGGAAAACATTCAGTACTTC. The encoded protein is CASSLAENIQYF.

The gene calls are TRBV2 and TRBJ2-1; 13 nucleotides match TRBD2. Germline loops: CDR1 SNHLY, CDR2 FYNNEI. V lost 3 bases and J lost 8; bases outside the gene matches: 7. The CDR3 loop spans 16 amino acids. CDR3 residues: CASSDSGLAGKYEQFF. In DNA, the CDR3 is TGTGCCAGCAGTGATTCGGGACTAGCGGGAAAATATGAGCAGTTCTTC.

This clone showed up just a few times. V gene TRBV6-5 combines with J gene TRBJ2-7; perhaps TRBD2 as D (5 bases). Trimming took off 6 bases at V and 12 bases at J, with 21 bases between the two ends. The CDR3 totals 13 residues. CDR1 MNHEY and CDR2 SVGAGI come from the germline V gene. CDR3 DNA sequence: TGTGCCAGCAGCTGGGTGGGAGTTAGACGTCTGTACTTC. Its protein product is CASSWVGVRRLYF.

The V gene is TRBV6-6, the J gene TRBJ1-5, with a weak D call TRBD1 (6 bases). V dropped 5 bases and J dropped 7 bases, with 15 bases sitting between them. This CDR3 has 14 amino acids. Germline CDR1 MNHNY, CDR2 SVGAGI (reference sequence). The CDR3 is CASSTRGMGQPQHF. The DNA for the CDR3 is TGTGCCAGCAGTACCAGGGGTATGGGGCAGCCCCAGCATTTT.